Each of the 2 T cell receptor beta chains below was sequenced from the same sample in a study of T cell clonotyping in hematopoietic cell transplantation (dated by TCRdb to about 2021). This specimen's time point label, interpreted: 30 days after allo-HCT. The library was generated by the immunoSEQ multiplex PCR assay. TCRdb provides this immuneACCESS table in a form limited to in-frame rearrangements. Some clones are lacking; in checked studies, under half of them reflect an unresolved V gene, and why the rest are absent is not known. The sample table records about 550 clones; about 96% of these occur just once. The biggest ten clones account for 6.5% to 8% of the sample. The sample consisted of peripheral blood mononuclear cells, taken 30 days after allogeneic stem cell transplant. These receptors were obtained from a female patient aged 45-60 years who had an allogeneic stem cell transplant from an unrelated donor, so the T cells may come from the graft donor. Some clones in this sample may be carry-over from other donors' samples.

V gene TRBV25-1 combines with J gene TRBJ2-1; possibly TRBD2 for D (6 bases). The V and J ends lost 4 bases and 7 bases respectively, with 8 bases between them. This CDR3 has 12 amino acids. The germline CDR1 and CDR2 sequences are MGHDK and SYGVNS. The CDR3 sequence is CASSARGNEQFF. Here the CDR3 DNA reads TGTGCCAGCAGTGCCCGGGGGAATGAGCAGTTCTTC.

J is TRBJ2-7 and V is TRBV28, with D tentatively TRBD1 (6 bases). Germline CDR1 MDHEN, CDR2 SYDVKM. The CDR3 consists of 15 residues. Between the trimmed V and J ends, which lost 6 bases and 4 bases, there was a span of 19 bases. The CDR3 DNA follows: TGTGCCAGCAGATCAGGGGCCGGCCCTTCGTACGAGCAGTACTTC. The encoded protein is CASRSGAGPSYEQYF.